This passage covers 5 T cell receptor beta chains from one sample sequenced in a study of blood T cell repertoires in COVID-19. Generated by immunoSEQ multiplex PCR, the TCRdb table keeps only in-frame clones and is missing some. Of 150,000 to 200,000 clones listed, about 72% are singletons. Source material: PBMCs or T cells enriched from blood (not recorded which). The receptors shown here come from a woman aged 45 to 65 who had recovered from COVID-19.

The rearrangement joins TRBV27 to TRBJ1-1, with D tentatively TRBD1 (5 bases). Per germline, CDR1 MNHEY and CDR2 SMNVEV (reference sequence). The ends were cut back, 7 bases at V and 6 bases at J, with 27 bases in the middle. CDR3 length: 17 residues. The CDR3 coding sequence is TGTGCCAGCATCAAGACGGGCGCAGGGTTTGGGGTTTCTGAAGCTTTCTTT. Amino acids: CASIKTGAGFGVSEAFF.

The sample holds one count of this clone. This chain links TRBV2 with TRBJ2-7, with 15 bases matching TRBD2. The CDR3 is made up of 16 amino acids. CDR1 is SNHLY and CDR2 is FYNNEI in the germline V gene. With 10 bases clipped from V and 6 bases from J, the junction kept 13 bases outside the gene matches. In DNA, the CDR3 is TGTGCCAAAACTTTGCGCGGACTAGCGGGAGGGTCCGAGCAGTACTTC. Encoded protein: CAKTLRGLAGGSEQYF. Together with reference TRBV2 and TRBJ2-7, the CDR3 gives the full variable domain: EPEVTQTPSHQVTQMGQEVILRCVPISNHLYFYWYRQILGQKVEFLVSFYNNEISEKSEIFDDQFSVERPDGSNFTLKIRSTKLEDSAMYFCAKTLRGLAGGSEQYFGPGTRLTVT.

This chain uses TRBV7-9 with TRBJ2-5, with TRBD2 matching over 10 bases. After removal of 7 bases from V and 5 bases from J, the junction contained 13 bases not matched to a gene. CDR1 and CDR2 from the germline V gene are SEHNR and FQNEAQ (reference sequence). This CDR3 is built from 16 residues. In DNA form, the CDR3 reads TGTGCCAGCACGCCGGGGGCTAGCGGGAGTCGGGAGACCCAGTACTTC. Translation gives CASTPGASGSRETQYF.

The chain employs TRBV7-9 and TRBJ2-7; 11 bases map to TRBD2. The CDR3 loop spans 19 amino acids. The germline V gene encodes CDR1 SEHNR and CDR2 FQNEAQ (reference sequence). V gave up 3 bases and J gave up 0 bases; unmatched junction bases: 13. The CDR3 sequence: CASSFAPLLAGELSYEQYF. The CDR3 DNA reads as TGTGCCAGCAGCTTCGCCCCCTTACTAGCGGGAGAACTCTCCTACGAGCAGTACTTC. The full variable domain, its missing parts supplied by reference TRBV7-9 and TRBJ2-7, is DTGVSQNPRHKITKRGQNVTFRCDPISEHNRLYWYRQTLGQGPEFLTYFQNEAQLEKSRLLSDRFSAERPKGSFSTLEIQRTEQGDSAMYLCASSFAPLLAGELSYEQYFGPGTRLTVT.

The V and J genes are TRBV6-4 and TRBJ1-2; 9 bases are shared with TRBD1. The length of the CDR3 is 13 residues. The ends lost 5 bases at V and 7 bases at J; junction bases unmatched: 5. From germline, CDR1 is MRHNA and CDR2 SNTAGT. The CDR3 here is CASSPGQGGGYTF. CDR3 in DNA: TGTGCCAGCAGTCCGGGACAGGGAGGTGGCTACACCTTC.